The rows below give T cell receptor beta chains drawn from one sample of a study of OX40 agonist ivuxolimab in advanced cancers. Profiled with immunoSEQ multiplex PCR; TCRdb holds only in-frame clones, not every one. The table includes approximately 60,000 clones, about 83% detected once. The sequencing used CD4+ or CD8+ T cells sorted from blood, collected in a trial of the OX40 agonist ivuxolimab. These receptors were collected from an adult with an advanced solid tumor such as melanoma, head and neck, liver or kidney cancer. Each CDR3 is given with its conserved first and last residue. Fields, in order: D gene, clone size, V gene, J gene, CDR3 protein, CDR3 DNA. D genes are given only for firm matches. Size values are once, few and many counts, or a class for expanded clones, and some rows have none.

D: -; size: -; V: TRBV27; J: TRBJ1-2; CDR3: CASSYRINYGYTF; DNA: TGTGCCAGCAGTTACAGAATTAACTATGGCTACACCTTC
D: -; size: -; V: TRBV6-1; J: TRBJ2-5; CDR3: CASLASGETQYF; DNA: TGTGCCAGCCTAGCGTCTGGAGAGACCCAGTACTTC
D: TRBD2; size: few; V: TRBV2; J: TRBJ2-2; CDR3: CASSEEASGRALTGELFF; DNA: TGTGCCAGCAGTGAAGAGGCCAGCGGGAGGGCCCTGACCGGGGAGCTGTTTTTT
D: -; size: -; V: TRBV19; J: TRBJ2-7; CDR3: CASSIGIWTSQSSYEQYF; DNA: TGTGCCAGTAGTATAGGAATTTGGACATCGCAAAGCTCCTACGAGCAGTACTTC
D: -; size: -; V: TRBV19; J: TRBJ1-1; CDR3: CASSTPGRTLGAFF; DNA: TGTGCCAGTAGTACCCCGGGACGGACGCTAGGGGCTTTCTTT
D: TRBD1; size: -; V: TRBV6-5; J: TRBJ1-2; CDR3: CASRLPQGAGGYTF; DNA: TGTGCCAGCAGGTTACCTCAGGGGGCTGGCGGCTACACCTTC
D: TRBD1; size: -; V: TRBV7-6; J: TRBJ2-6; CDR3: CASMLGTGGRGANVLTF; DNA: TGTGCCAGCATGTTAGGGACAGGGGGCCGTGGGGCCAACGTCCTGACTTTC
D: -; size: -; V: TRBV11-3; J: TRBJ2-3; CDR3: CASSSGISSPTDTQYF; DNA: TGTGCCAGCAGCTCTGGGATCTCCTCTCCGACAGATACGCAGTATTTT
D: TRBD1; size: once; V: TRBV27; J: TRBJ2-5; CDR3: CASSLGQGRKTQYF; DNA: TGTGCCAGCAGTTTAGGACAGGGGAGGAAGACCCAGTACTTC
D: -; size: -; V: TRBV9; J: TRBJ2-6; CDR3: CASSVAGGSGANVLTF; DNA: TGTGCCAGCAGCGTAGCTGGGGGGTCGGGGGCCAACGTCCTGACTTTC
D: -; size: -; V: TRBV6-5; J: TRBJ2-3; CDR3: CASRAGTDTQYF; DNA: TGTGCCAGCAGAGCGGGCACAGATACGCAGTATTTT
D: TRBD2; size: -; V: TRBV19; J: TRBJ2-1; CDR3: CASRTSGIYNEQFF; DNA: TGTGCCAGTAGGACTAGCGGAATATACAATGAGCAGTTCTTC
D: TRBD2; size: -; V: TRBV6-1; J: TRBJ2-2; CDR3: CASSRLAGRTGELFF; DNA: TGTGCCAGCAGTCGACTAGCGGGACGGACCGGGGAGCTGTTTTTT
D: TRBD1; size: -; V: TRBV27; J: TRBJ2-1; CDR3: CASSAGTGSYNEQFF; DNA: TGTGCCAGCTCAGCAGGGACAGGTTCCTACAATGAGCAGTTCTTC
D: TRBD1; size: once; V: TRBV29-1; J: TRBJ1-1; CDR3: CSVYRGLNTEAFF; DNA: TGCAGCGTGTACAGGGGGCTGAACACTGAAGCTTTCTTT
D: -; size: few; V: TRBV5-1; J: TRBJ1-4; CDR3: CASSLSARANEKLFF; DNA: TGCGCCAGCAGCTTGAGCGCCCGGGCCAACGAAAAACTGTTTTTT
D: TRBD1; size: once; V: TRBV19; J: TRBJ1-2; CDR3: CASSRGTGGAGTGDGYTF; DNA: TGTGCCAGTAGCCGGGGGACAGGGGGCGCAGGGACTGGTGATGGCTACACCTTC
D: -; size: -; V: TRBV6-1; J: TRBJ2-5; CDR3: CASSEGVPPETQYF; DNA: TGTGCCAGCAGTGAAGGGGTACCCCCAGAGACCCAGTACTTC
D: -; size: -; V: TRBV19; J: TRBJ2-5; CDR3: CATEAGDQETQYF; DNA: TGTGCCACCGAAGCGGGCGATCAAGAGACCCAGTACTTC
D: -; size: few; V: TRBV9; J: TRBJ1-4; CDR3: CASSYRGQVSEKLFF; DNA: TGTGCCAGCAGTTATAGGGGCCAAGTCAGTGAAAAACTGTTTTTT
D: TRBD1; size: -; V: TRBV13; J: TRBJ2-6; CDR3: CASSWSRDRGRNGANVLTF; DNA: TGTGCCAGCAGCTGGAGCCGGGACAGGGGGCGGAATGGGGCCAACGTCCTGACTTTC
D: TRBD2; size: -; V: TRBV5-1; J: TRBJ2-1; CDR3: CASSPGGPNSYNEQFF; DNA: TGCGCCAGCAGCCCGGGGGGGCCGAACTCCTACAATGAGCAGTTCTTC
D: -; size: once; V: TRBV11-3; J: TRBJ2-2; CDR3: CASSAVLGIGELFF; DNA: TGTGCCAGCAGCGCCGTATTAGGGATCGGGGAGCTGTTTTTT
D: TRBD2; size: -; V: TRBV27; J: TRBJ2-3; CDR3: CASSPQRDYASTDTQYF; DNA: TGTGCCAGCAGTCCACAAAGGGACTATGCTAGCACAGATACGCAGTATTTT
D: TRBD1; size: few; V: TRBV6-6; J: TRBJ2-7; CDR3: CASSYPPGQGAYEQYF; DNA: TGTGCCAGCAGTTACCCTCCGGGACAGGGGGCCTACGAGCAGTACTTC
D: -; size: -; V: TRBV19; J: TRBJ2-7; CDR3: CASSSQYAYEQYF; DNA: TGTGCCAGTAGTTCACAGTACGCCTACGAGCAGTACTTC
D: -; size: -; V: TRBV10-3; J: TRBJ1-2; CDR3: CAISEPGGGNYGYTF; DNA: TGTGCCATCAGTGAGCCCGGTGGGGGGAACTATGGCTACACCTTC
D: TRBD1; size: -; V: TRBV6-6; J: TRBJ2-7; CDR3: CASTPGQGYEQYF; DNA: TGTGCCAGCACCCCGGGACAGGGGTACGAGCAGTACTTC
D: -; size: -; V: TRBV6-1; J: TRBJ2-1; CDR3: CASSGGIEQFF; DNA: TGTGCCAGCAGTGGTGGGATAGAGCAGTTCTTC
D: TRBD1; size: few; V: TRBV13; J: TRBJ1-2; CDR3: CASSLGGTADYGYTF; DNA: TGTGCCAGCAGCTTAGGAGGGACAGCCGACTATGGCTACACCTTC
D: -; size: -; V: TRBV7-8; J: TRBJ1-2; CDR3: CASSPISPNYGYTF; DNA: TGTGCCAGCAGCCCAATAAGCCCTAACTATGGCTACACCTTC
D: -; size: -; V: TRBV28; J: TRBJ1-1; CDR3: CASSSQYTEAFF; DNA: TGTGCCAGCAGTAGTCAGTACACTGAAGCTTTCTTT
D: -; size: -; V: TRBV10-2; J: TRBJ2-5; CDR3: CASSVYGGTQYF; DNA: TGCGCCAGCAGTGTGTATGGGGGGACCCAGTACTTC
D: -; size: once; V: TRBV2; J: TRBJ2-5; CDR3: CASSGGTTETQYF; DNA: TGTGCCAGCAGTGGAGGGACCACGGAGACCCAGTACTTC
D: -; size: -; V: TRBV6-1; J: TRBJ2-7; CDR3: CASSERRVPYEQYF; DNA: TGTGCCAGCAGTGAACGGAGGGTACCCTACGAGCAGTACTTC
D: -; size: -; V: TRBV18; J: TRBJ1-4; CDR3: CASSPNSGTLEKLFF; DNA: TGTGCCAGCTCACCAAATTCCGGGACCTTGGAAAAACTGTTTTTT
D: -; size: medium-sized; V: TRBV5-5; J: TRBJ1-1; CDR3: CASSLQRTNTEAFF; DNA: TGTGCCAGCAGCTTGCAGAGGACGAACACTGAAGCTTTCTTT
D: TRBD2; size: few; V: TRBV2; J: TRBJ2-1; CDR3: CASTVLAGGSGEQFF; DNA: TGTGCCAGCACCGTACTAGCGGGAGGGTCAGGAGAGCAGTTCTTC
D: TRBD2; size: few; V: TRBV7-2; J: TRBJ2-3; CDR3: CASSKGAGGADTQYF; DNA: TGTGCCAGCTCCAAGGGCGCGGGAGGCGCAGATACGCAGTATTTT
D: TRBD1; size: few; V: TRBV28; J: TRBJ1-1; CDR3: CASGGGTGGPVPEAFF; DNA: TGTGCCAGCGGGGGCGGGACAGGGGGCCCGGTACCCGAAGCTTTCTTT
D: TRBD1; size: -; V: TRBV10-1; J: TRBJ2-1; CDR3: CASRPDPGTDNEQFF; DNA: TGCGCCAGCAGACCGGATCCCGGGACAGATAATGAGCAGTTCTTC
D: TRBD2; size: -; V: TRBV7-9; J: TRBJ2-1; CDR3: CASIGKTSGMNEQFF; DNA: TGTGCCAGCATCGGCAAGACTAGCGGGATGAATGAGCAGTTCTTC
D: -; size: -; V: TRBV5-5; J: TRBJ2-3; CDR3: CASSFVAFSTDTQYF; DNA: TGTGCCAGCAGCTTCGTAGCTTTTAGCACAGATACGCAGTATTTT
D: TRBD1; size: -; V: TRBV28; J: TRBJ2-7; CDR3: CATMTWQGASREQYF; DNA: TGTGCCACCATGACCTGGCAGGGGGCATCGCGGGAGCAGTACTTC
D: TRBD1; size: -; V: TRBV10-3; J: TRBJ2-5; CDR3: CAISDYSGTGGETQYF; DNA: TGTGCCATCAGTGATTATTCCGGGACAGGGGGGGAGACCCAGTACTTC
D: -; size: -; V: TRBV15; J: TRBJ1-3; CDR3: CATSPGPTGGNTIYF; DNA: TGTGCCACCAGTCCGGGCCCGACAGGAGGAAACACCATATATTTT
D: -; size: -; V: TRBV7-8; J: TRBJ2-7; CDR3: CASSPTTEPTQQYF; DNA: TGTGCCAGCAGCCCCACGACGGAACCTACGCAGCAGTACTTC
D: TRBD1; size: -; V: TRBV18; J: TRBJ2-5; CDR3: CASSLQGEETQYF; DNA: TGTGCCAGCTCACTACAGGGGGAAGAGACCCAGTACTTC
D: -; size: -; V: TRBV5-4; J: TRBJ1-2; CDR3: CASSSGYNYGYTF; DNA: TGTGCCAGCAGTTCGGGTTATAACTATGGCTACACCTTC
D: TRBD2; size: -; V: TRBV7-3; J: TRBJ2-1; CDR3: CASSPKTSGSLWDEQFF; DNA: TGTGCCAGCAGCCCTAAGACTAGCGGGAGTCTTTGGGATGAGCAGTTCTTC
D: TRBD2; size: -; V: TRBV18; J: TRBJ2-1; CDR3: CASSPVAGNNEQFF; DNA: TGTGCCAGCTCACCGGTAGCGGGAAACAATGAGCAGTTCTTC
D: -; size: -; V: TRBV11-3; J: TRBJ2-1; CDR3: CASSLGPPYNEQFF; DNA: TGTGCCAGCAGCTTAGGTCCGCCTTACAATGAGCAGTTCTTC
D: -; size: once; V: TRBV19; J: TRBJ1-2; CDR3: CASSIDPRGSSYGYTF; DNA: TGTGCCAGTAGTATAGATCCTCGGGGCAGCTCCTATGGCTACACCTTC
D: TRBD2; size: few; V: TRBV5-1; J: TRBJ2-2; CDR3: CASSARLAGEHTGELFF; DNA: TGCGCCAGCAGCGCCCGACTAGCGGGGGAGCACACCGGGGAGCTGTTTTTT
D: -; size: -; V: TRBV5-4; J: TRBJ2-1; CDR3: CASTSEGTNNEQFF; DNA: TGTGCCAGCACCTCGGAGGGCACGAACAATGAGCAGTTCTTC
D: -; size: -; V: TRBV18; J: TRBJ2-3; CDR3: CASSPPVGASTDTQYF; DNA: TGTGCCAGCTCACCACCGGTGGGGGCATCCACAGATACGCAGTATTTT
D: -; size: -; V: TRBV29-1; J: TRBJ1-2; CDR3: CSVVVRGSHGYTF; DNA: TGCAGCGTTGTGGTCAGGGGATCTCATGGCTACACCTTC
D: -; size: once; V: TRBV6-1; J: TRBJ2-7; CDR3: CASTGTISYEQYF; DNA: TGTGCCAGCACGGGGACCATTTCCTACGAGCAGTACTTC
D: -; size: few; V: TRBV29-1; J: TRBJ1-2; CDR3: CSVEGRVSTF; DNA: TGCAGCGTTGAGGGACGGGTCAGCACCTTC